This T cell receptor (beta chain) was profiled in a study of blood T cell repertoires in COVID-19 (dated by TCRdb to about 2020). Turning to the overall study: Samples from collaborators originated in the United States, Italy and Spain and spanned both the acute and convalescent phases of COVID-19. The material from the prospective study consisted of cDNA or gDNA derived from T cells, B-cell-depleted T cells, or PBMCs. The samples were drawn from two sources: the first 160 participants of the ongoing ImmuneRACE study, and fewer than 1,500 subjects contributed by 6 global collaborators. A freely available public database, intended as a resource for researchers studying the immune response to SARS-CoV-2, is where the repertoires were released. Where available, HLA class I and class II types were taken from metadata supplied by the sample provider and were not determined by assay-based typing. The sample metadata nearly always contained a de-identified subject ID, COVID-19 status, age in years and sex. The dataset comprised deeply sampled blood TCRbeta repertoires from subjects exposed to, actively infected with, or recovered from COVID-19.

As regards this clone: What this receptor recognizes is not known. Base qualities are not recorded, but no much larger clone differs from it by a single base.

Trimming leaves V shorter by 2 bases and J shorter by 1 base, with the junction holding 10 bases beyond the gene matches. Looking up the germline V gene yields CDR1 SGHTA and CDR2 FQGNSA. Counted from cysteine to phenylalanine, this CDR3 has 17 amino acids. This entry keeps only the CDR3 DNA: 51 bases, framed from base 1. TCRbeta CDR3 regions were amplified from genomic DNA using the immunoSEQ Assay, a bias-controlled multiplex PCR. The published analysis was carried out like this. The number of nucleated cells in each sample was estimated by amplification of reference gene primers within the assay. To quantify the absolute abundance of each unique TCRbeta CDR3 rearrangement, sequence reads were collapsed and filtered. For each sample, productive Simpson clonality was calculated by taking the square root of Simpson's diversity index across productive rearrangements. TCRdb's version of the immuneACCESS table is confined to in-frame rearrangements and falls short of the full clone set. An unresolved V gene accounts for under half of the shortfall where checked; the remainder is of unknown origin. V, J and clone size are those of that table, while D and trimming were read from the DNA. Here the sample has 170,000 or so clones; 80% to 90% occur a single time. The ten largest clones represent over 0.7% of the sample.

Another Seattle source contributed samples from volunteer blood donors who had recovered from COVID-19. The collaborating institutions used their own protocols to collect whole blood in K2EDTA tubes. Collaborator samples were shipped for TCRbeta analysis as frozen whole blood, isolated PBMCs, or DNA extracted from either sample type. Overall study results and their limits: How much clinical and demographic metadata was included differed by source and by participant, and the metadata was provided uncurated.

The receptor comes from a young woman who had recovered from COVID-19. The chain is made from TRBV7-2 and TRBJ2-5; a stretch of 7 junction bases matches TRBD1. The sequenced sample consisted of peripheral blood. The CDR3 in this case is CASSLPLETGFQETQYF. The nucleotide sequence reads TGTGCCAGCAGCTTACCACTCGAGACAGGGTTCCAAGAGACCCAGTACTTC.